The rows below give T cell receptor beta chains drawn from one sample of a study of molecular identifiers for immune sequencing clone quantification. TCRdb used MiXCR to reprocess the PCR reads, holding one entry per CDR3 protein. The data hold approximately 320,000 distinct CDR3 sequences, with roughly a quarter observed a single time. The sample consisted of naive CD8+ T cells from blood, with Jurkat cell RNA spiked in. The receptors stem from a human donor in good health. Some libraries in this study had Jurkat cell RNA spiked in. Each CDR3 is given with its conserved first and last residue. The D gene is left open where the match is weak. Part of the rows lack a size; the others show once, few, many or a class for expanded clones.

v_gene: TRBV6-1
abundance: many
j_gene: TRBJ1-1
d_gene: NA
CDR3aa: CASKLSGMGTEAFF
CDR3nt: TGTGCCAGCAAGCTGTCAGGCATGGGCACTGAAGCTTTCTTT

v_gene: TRBV12-3/TRBV12-4
abundance: many
j_gene: TRBJ1-4
d_gene: NA
CDR3aa: CASRQGGEKLFF
CDR3nt: TGTGCCAGCAGGCAGGGAGGGGAAAAACTGTTTTTT

v_gene: TRBV29-1
abundance: NA
j_gene: TRBJ2-7
d_gene: TRBD1
CDR3aa: CSVLTGECEQYF
CDR3nt: TGCAGCGTGCTGACAGGGGAGTGCGAGCAGTACTTC

v_gene: TRBV7-9
abundance: few
j_gene: TRBJ2-3
d_gene: TRBD2
CDR3aa: CASSLAETSGGYTDTQYF
CDR3nt: TGTGCCAGCAGCTTAGCGGAGACTAGCGGGGGCTACACAGATACGCAGTATTTT

v_gene: TRBV9
abundance: NA
j_gene: TRBJ2-7
d_gene: NA
CDR3aa: CASSVEAGDRYEQYF
CDR3nt: TGTGCCAGCAGCGTAGAGGCAGGGGACCGCTACGAGCAGTACTTC

v_gene: TRBV27
abundance: many
j_gene: TRBJ2-3
d_gene: NA
CDR3aa: CASSLSEFTDTQYF
CDR3nt: TGTGCCAGCAGTTTGTCAGAGTTCACAGATACGCAGTATTTT

v_gene: TRBV11-2
abundance: many
j_gene: TRBJ2-1
d_gene: NA
CDR3aa: CASSPFPDSLPNEQFF
CDR3nt: TGTGCCAGCAGCCCCTTCCCCGACAGCCTCCCCAATGAGCAGTTCTTC

v_gene: TRBV5-1
abundance: few
j_gene: TRBJ1-1
d_gene: TRBD1
CDR3aa: CASSLSGGGEAFF
CDR3nt: TGCGCCAGCAGCCTCTCAGGGGGCGGTGAAGCTTTCTTT

v_gene: TRBV27
abundance: few
j_gene: TRBJ1-5
d_gene: NA
CDR3aa: CASSFSFSNQPQHF
CDR3nt: TGTGCCAGCAGTTTCTCTTTTTCCAATCAGCCCCAGCATTTT

v_gene: TRBV4-1
abundance: few
j_gene: TRBJ2-3
d_gene: TRBD2
CDR3aa: CASSQELAGVSDTQYF
CDR3nt: TGCGCCAGCAGCCAAGAACTAGCGGGAGTATCTGATACGCAGTATTTT

v_gene: TRBV29-1
abundance: few
j_gene: TRBJ1-2
d_gene: NA
CDR3aa: CSGLTGSQGYTF
CDR3nt: TGCAGCGGGCTAACAGGGTCCCAGGGCTACACCTTC

v_gene: TRBV20-1
abundance: NA
j_gene: TRBJ1-5
d_gene: TRBD1
CDR3aa: CSAKPGQVFGQPQHF
CDR3nt: TGCAGTGCTAAACCCGGACAGGTGTTTGGTCAGCCCCAGCATTTT